This T cell receptor (beta chain) was identified in a study of blood T cell repertoires in COVID-19. Study-level information: The United States, Italy and Spain were the sources of the acute and convalescent COVID-19 samples. PBMCs, B-cell-depleted T cells, or T cells were the source of the cDNA or gDNA that made up the material.

Authors' processing steps: Nucleated cell counts were estimated from reference gene primer amplification. Profiled with immunoSEQ multiplex PCR; TCRdb holds only in-frame clones, not every one. For V, J and clone size, that table is used; D and trimming come from the DNA. The sample gives roughly 340,000 clones, more than 75% of which show up once; roughly 3.3% is in the top ten. Trimming cost V 0 bases and J 3 bases, with 11 bases left between them. The CDR3 is made up of 15 amino acids. The V gene's germline CDR1 is MGHRA and CDR2 YSYEKL. Sequencing was carried out using peripheral blood. V gene TRBV4-1 combines with J gene TRBJ1-1; D uncertain. This clonotype was obtained from a woman aged 18-35 years who had recovered from COVID-19. This CDR3 is CASSQDLQIYTEAFF. The CDR3 nucleotides are TGCGCCAGCAGCCAAGATCTGCAGATTTACACTGAAGCTTTCTTT.